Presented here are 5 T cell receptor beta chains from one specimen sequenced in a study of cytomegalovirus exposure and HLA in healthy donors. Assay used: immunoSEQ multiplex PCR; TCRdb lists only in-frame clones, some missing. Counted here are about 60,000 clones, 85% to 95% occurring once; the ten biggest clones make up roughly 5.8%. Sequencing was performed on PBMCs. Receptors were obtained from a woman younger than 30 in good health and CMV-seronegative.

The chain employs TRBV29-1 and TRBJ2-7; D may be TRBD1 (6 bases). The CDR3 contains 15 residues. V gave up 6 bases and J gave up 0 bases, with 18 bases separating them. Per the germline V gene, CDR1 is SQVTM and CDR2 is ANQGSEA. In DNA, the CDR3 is TGCAGCGTGAGCCTGCCGGGACACGGCTCCTACGAGCAGTACTTC. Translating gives CSVSLPGHGSYEQYF.

The DNA of the CDR3 is TGTGCCATCAGCCTCCGGGACAGCTCCTACGAGCAGTACTTC. Its translation: CAISLRDSSYEQYF. The chain links TRBV10-3 to TRBJ2-7; 7 bases map to TRBD1. There are 14 residues in the CDR3. V shed 6 bases, J shed 0 bases, and the junction held 5 bases outside the gene matches. Germline loops: CDR1 ENHRY, CDR2 SYGVKD.

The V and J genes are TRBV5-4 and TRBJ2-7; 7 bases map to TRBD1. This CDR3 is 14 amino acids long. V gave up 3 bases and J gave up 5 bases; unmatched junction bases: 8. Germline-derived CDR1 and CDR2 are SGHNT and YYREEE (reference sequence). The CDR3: CASSSETGTDEQYV. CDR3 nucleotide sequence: TGTGCCAGCAGCTCCGAGACAGGGACGGACGAGCAGTACGTC.

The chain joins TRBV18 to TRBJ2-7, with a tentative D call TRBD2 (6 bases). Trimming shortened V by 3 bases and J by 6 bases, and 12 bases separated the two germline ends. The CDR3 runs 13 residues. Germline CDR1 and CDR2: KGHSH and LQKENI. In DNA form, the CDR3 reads TGTGCCAGCTCACCGGGGGACTCTGGCGAGCAGTACGTC. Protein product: CASSPGDSGEQYV.

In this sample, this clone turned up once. The CDR3 DNA sequence: TGTGCCAGCACCGCGGGGGTAGGGCGCTATGGCTACACCTTC. Translated, it gives CASTAGVGRYGYTF. J is TRBJ1-2 and V is TRBV7-2; a weak D match, TRBD1 (5 bases). The CDR3 covers 14 residues. Looked up from germline, CDR1 is SGHTA and CDR2 is FQGNSA. Trimming took off 7 bases at V and 4 bases at J, with 16 bases between the two ends.